Many counts were recorded for the clone carrying this TCR beta chain. The authors produced cDNA by 5'RACE using 10-nucleotide random UMIs. TCRdb fed the 5' RACE reads into MiXCR, producing one record per CDR3 protein. The profile covers 30,000 or so distinct CDR3 sequences, with about an eighth appearing a single time and more than 4.5% taken by the ten largest. With 7 bases removed from V and 4 bases from J, the gap between germline ends came to 8 bases. The CDR3 has 13 residues. Per the germline V gene, CDR1 is SEHNR and CDR2 is FQNEAQ (reference sequence). These data come from a study of neurological immune-mediated disorders. Time point specified: technical triplicate 2. Sorted libraries were made with about a million CD4+ or CD8+ T cells.

The chain carries TRBV7-9 and TRBJ2-6; unclear D gene. Material: CD4+ T cells from blood. The TCR sequence derives from a female donor with HTLV-1-associated myelopathy (HAM/TSP). The CDR3 coding sequence is TGTGCCAGCATCCGCTCCGGGGCCAACGTCCTGACTTTC. Translation gives CASIRSGANVLTF.